This entry lists 3 T cell receptor beta chains sequenced from one sample in a study of chemoradiotherapy in HPV16-positive cancers. This table comes from immunoSEQ multiplex PCR, and its TCRdb copy is limited to in-frame clones, with some not included. The data show about 1,900 clones, with roughly 89% seen just once and roughly 5% held by the top ten. The sample consisted of tumor tissue, taken from a patient who underwent chemoradiotherapy. These receptors originate from a human donor with HPV-associated anogenital cancer.

The chain uses TRBV14 and TRBJ2-3; 12 positions agree with TRBD2. J gave up 8 bases and V 4 bases, and 7 bases lay outside the gene matches. Germline V CDR1 and CDR2: SGHDN, FVKESK. CDR3 size: 15 residues. The CDR3 DNA sequence: TGTGCCAGCAGCCCACTAGCGGGGGGCCCCGTTACGCAGTATTTT. Encoded protein: CASSPLAGGPVTQYF.

This clone came up a few times. The J gene is TRBJ1-6, the V gene TRBV30; 8 bases map to TRBD1. The germline V gene has CDR1 GTSNPN and CDR2 SVGIG (reference sequence). The CDR3 is 18 amino acids. V trimming: 3 bases; J trimming: 4 bases; junction bases outside the gene matches: 14. CDR3 sequence: CAWSSGQEKAFYNSPLHF. CDR3 in DNA: TGTGCCTGGAGCTCGGGACAGGAGAAAGCCTTTTATAATTCACCCCTCCACTTT.

V and J are TRBV7-9 and TRBJ2-7; D may be TRBD2 (5 bases). Germline CDR1 SEHNR, CDR2 FQNEAQ (reference sequence). This CDR3 has 15 amino acids. V shed 3 bases and J shed 3 bases, with 15 bases lying between them. Here the CDR3 reads CASSFGESAIYEQYF. CDR3 bases: TGTGCCAGCAGCTTTGGGGAGAGTGCGATCTACGAGCAGTACTTC.